The 10 T cell receptor beta chains below were found in one sample sequenced in a study of blood T cell repertoires in COVID-19. Assay used: immunoSEQ multiplex PCR; TCRdb lists only in-frame clones, some missing. Of about 110,000 clones in the sample, 70% to 85% were seen once. Sequencing used peripheral blood. The receptors originated from a woman aged 55-69 years with acute or convalescent COVID-19.

The V and J genes are TRBV21-1 and TRBJ2-1; the table's D call, TRBD2, was not checked against the DNA. TRBV21-1 is deemed a pseudogene. The CDR3 covers 16 residues. Here the CDR3 reads CASSEEAGLTYNEQFF. The DNA of the CDR3 is TGTGCCAGCAGCGAAGAAGCGGGACTCACCTACAATGAGCAGTTCTTC.

The chain links TRBV5-6 to TRBJ2-2; D remains unclear. Between the trimmed V and J ends, which lost 2 bases and 4 bases, there was a span of 9 bases. Per germline, CDR1 SGHDT and CDR2 YYEEEE. The CDR3 contains 14 residues. CDR3 DNA sequence: TGTGCCAGCAGCTTACGAAGTAGCACCGGGGAGCTGTTTTTT. Its translation is CASSLRSSTGELFF.

V usage is TRBV6-5 and J usage is TRBJ1-3; D is unclear. The CDR3 has 14 residues. Trimming left V 8 bases short and J 3 bases short, with 14 bases between. Germline values: CDR1 MNHEY, CDR2 SVGAGI. For the CDR3, the DNA is TGTGCCAGCGATCCGAGGAGTAGTGGAAACACCATATATTTT. Translating it yields CASDPRSSGNTIYF.

The chain links TRBV18 to TRBJ1-2, with D possibly being TRBD1 (6 bases). Germline lookup yields CDR1 KGHSH and CDR2 LQKENI. V lost 3 bases and J 4 bases, leaving 15 bases between the germline ends. The CDR3 sequence is 15 residues long. This chain's CDR3 is CASSPQVGQSYGYTF. The CDR3 nucleotides read TGTGCCAGCTCACCCCAAGTCGGACAGAGCTATGGCTACACCTTC.

This clone was counted a few times. The rearrangement links TRBV5-1 to TRBJ2-1; possible D gene TRBD1, 5 bases. CDR3 length equals 16 residues. V lost 2 bases to trimming and J lost 1 base, with 13 bases between them. Germline-derived CDR1 and CDR2 are SGHRS and YFSETQ. CDR3 residues: CASSFSTGFSYNEQFF. DNA for the CDR3: TGCGCCAGCAGCTTTTCAACAGGTTTTTCCTACAATGAGCAGTTCTTC.

The chain uses TRBV7-9 and TRBJ1-3; 9 bases are shared with TRBD1. The CDR3 sequence is 15 residues long. CDR1 is SEHNR and CDR2 is FQNEAQ in the germline V gene (reference sequence). Trimming took 0 bases from V and 4 from J; bases not matched to a gene: 1. CDR3 sequence: CASSLAGTGGNTIYF. The CDR3 DNA reads TGTGCCAGCAGCTTAGCCGGGACAGGGGGAAACACCATATATTTT. Filled out from reference TRBV7-9 and TRBJ1-3, the complete variable domain reads DTGVSQNPRHKITKRGQNVTFRCDPISEHNRLYWYRQTLGQGPEFLTYFQNEAQLEKSRLLSDRFSAERPKGSFSTLEIQRTEQGDSAMYLCASSLAGTGGNTIYFGEGSWLTVV.

The chain has TRBV5-1 and TRBJ1-1, with 10 bases aligning to TRBD1. This CDR3 is 17 amino acids long. With V trimmed by 1 base and J by 5 bases, 11 bases remained unmatched. From germline, CDR1 is SGHRS and CDR2 YFSETQ. The CDR3 reads CASSLQPGTGEGTEAFF. The DNA of the CDR3 is TGCGCCAGCAGCTTGCAACCCGGGACAGGGGAAGGTACTGAAGCTTTCTTT.

The chain links TRBV29-1 to TRBJ1-5, with D possibly TRBD1 on 6 matching bases. Trimming took off 3 bases at V and 6 bases at J, with 12 bases between the two ends. CDR1 is SQVTM, CDR2 ANQGSEA, per germline. CDR3 size: 13 residues. The CDR3: CSVEGATGQPQHF. For the CDR3, the DNA is TGCAGCGTTGAGGGGGCGACGGGTCAGCCCCAGCATTTT. Drawing the rest from reference TRBV29-1 and TRBJ1-5, the complete variable domain is SAVISQKPSRDICQRGTSLTIQCQVDSQVTMMFWYRQQPGQSLTLIATANQGSEATYESGFVIDKFPISRPNLTFSTLTVSNMSPEDSSIYLCSVEGATGQPQHFGDGTRLSIL.

The CDR3 protein is CASSWDSRTSGSRDEQYF. The CDR3 nucleotides are TGCGCCAGCAGCTGGGACAGCCGGACTAGCGGGAGTAGGGACGAGCAGTACTTC. The V gene is TRBV5-1, the J gene TRBJ2-7; 13 bases map to TRBD2. Trimming removed 3 bases from V and 5 bases from J; junction bases left unmatched: 14. CDR1 and CDR2 from the germline V gene are SGHRS and YFSETQ. The CDR3 loop spans 18 amino acids.

The V call is TRBV18, the J call TRBJ1-5, with 11 bases lining up with TRBD1. The CDR3 extends over 17 amino acids. Germline V lookup: CDR1 KGHSH, CDR2 LQKENI. The V segment lost 0 bases and the J segment 4 bases; nucleotides outside the gene matches: 5. In DNA, the CDR3 is TGTGCCAGCTCACCACCGACCGGGACAGGGGGTAATCAGCCCCAGCATTTT. As protein: CASSPPTGTGGNQPQHF.